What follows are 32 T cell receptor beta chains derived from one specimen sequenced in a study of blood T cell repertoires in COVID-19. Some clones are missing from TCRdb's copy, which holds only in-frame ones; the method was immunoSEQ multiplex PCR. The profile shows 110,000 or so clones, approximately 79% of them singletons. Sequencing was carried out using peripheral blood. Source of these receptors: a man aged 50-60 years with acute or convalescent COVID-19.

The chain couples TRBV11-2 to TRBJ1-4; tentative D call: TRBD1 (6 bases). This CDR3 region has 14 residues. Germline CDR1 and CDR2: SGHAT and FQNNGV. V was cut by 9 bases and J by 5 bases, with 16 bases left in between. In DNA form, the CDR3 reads TGTGCCAGTAGACCGAGGGGGAACAATGAAAAACTGTTTTTT. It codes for CASRPRGNNEKLFF.

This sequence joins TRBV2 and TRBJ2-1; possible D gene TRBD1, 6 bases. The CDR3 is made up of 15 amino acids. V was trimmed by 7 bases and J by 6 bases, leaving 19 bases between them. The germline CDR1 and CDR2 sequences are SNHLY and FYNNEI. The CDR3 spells CASMSGTRSTNEQFF. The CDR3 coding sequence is TGTGCCAGCATGTCCGGGACACGATCCACCAATGAGCAGTTCTTC.

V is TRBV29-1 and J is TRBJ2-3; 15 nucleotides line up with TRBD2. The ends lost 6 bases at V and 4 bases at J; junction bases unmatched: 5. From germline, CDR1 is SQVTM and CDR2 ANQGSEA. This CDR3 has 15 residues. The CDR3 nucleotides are TGCAGCGTAGTACGGACTAGCGGGAGGGCAGATACGCAGTATTTT. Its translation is CSVVRTSGRADTQYF.

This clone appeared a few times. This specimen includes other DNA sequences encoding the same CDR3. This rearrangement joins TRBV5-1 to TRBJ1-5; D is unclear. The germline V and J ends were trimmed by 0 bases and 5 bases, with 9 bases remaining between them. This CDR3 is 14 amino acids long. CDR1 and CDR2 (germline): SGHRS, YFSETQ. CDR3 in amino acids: CASSLGGLDQPQHF. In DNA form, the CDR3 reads TGCGCCAGCAGCTTGGGAGGGCTTGATCAGCCCCAGCATTTT.

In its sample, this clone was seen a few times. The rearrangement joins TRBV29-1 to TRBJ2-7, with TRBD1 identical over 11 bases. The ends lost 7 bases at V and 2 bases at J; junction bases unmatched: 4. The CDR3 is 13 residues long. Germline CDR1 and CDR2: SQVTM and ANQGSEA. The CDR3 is CSGTGQGAYEQYF. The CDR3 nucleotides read TGCAGCGGGACGGGACAGGGGGCCTACGAGCAGTACTTC.

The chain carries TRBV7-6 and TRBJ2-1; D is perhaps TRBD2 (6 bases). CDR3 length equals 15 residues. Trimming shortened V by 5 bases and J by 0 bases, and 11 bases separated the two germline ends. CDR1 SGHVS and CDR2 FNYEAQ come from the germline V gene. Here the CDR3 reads CASSGGIHSYNEQFF. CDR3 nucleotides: TGTGCCAGCAGCGGCGGGATCCACTCCTACAATGAGCAGTTCTTC.

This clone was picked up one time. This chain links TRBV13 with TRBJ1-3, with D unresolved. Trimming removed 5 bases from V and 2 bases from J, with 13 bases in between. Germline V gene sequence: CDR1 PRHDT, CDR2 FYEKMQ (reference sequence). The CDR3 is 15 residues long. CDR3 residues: CASSLTLGPGNTIYF. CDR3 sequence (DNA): TGTGCCAGCAGCCTAACTCTAGGTCCTGGAAACACCATATATTTT.

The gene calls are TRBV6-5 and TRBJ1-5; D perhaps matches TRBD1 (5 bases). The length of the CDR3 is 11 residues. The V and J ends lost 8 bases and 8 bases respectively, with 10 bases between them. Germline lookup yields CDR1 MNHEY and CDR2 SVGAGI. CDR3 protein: CASGPGKPQHF. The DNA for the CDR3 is TGTGCCAGCGGACCAGGGAAGCCCCAGCATTTT.

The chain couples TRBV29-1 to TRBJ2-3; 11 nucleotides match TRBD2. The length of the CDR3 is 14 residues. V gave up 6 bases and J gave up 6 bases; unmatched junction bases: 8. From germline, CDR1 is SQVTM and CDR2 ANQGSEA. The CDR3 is CSVGRLAGLDTQYF. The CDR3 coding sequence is TGCAGCGTCGGCCGACTAGCGGGACTGGATACGCAGTATTTT.

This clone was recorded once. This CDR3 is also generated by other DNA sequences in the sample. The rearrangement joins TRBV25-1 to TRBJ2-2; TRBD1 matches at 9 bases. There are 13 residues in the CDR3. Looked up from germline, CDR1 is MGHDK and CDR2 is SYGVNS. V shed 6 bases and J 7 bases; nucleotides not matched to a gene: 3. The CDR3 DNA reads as TGTGCCAGCAGACAGGGGGCCGTCGGGGAGCTGTTTTTT. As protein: CASRQGAVGELFF.

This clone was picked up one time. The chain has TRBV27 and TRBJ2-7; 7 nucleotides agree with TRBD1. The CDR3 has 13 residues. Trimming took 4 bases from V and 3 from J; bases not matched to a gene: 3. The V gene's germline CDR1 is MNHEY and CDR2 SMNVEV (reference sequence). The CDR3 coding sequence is TGTGCCAGCAGTTCGGGGACAGTCTACGAGCAGTACTTC. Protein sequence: CASSSGTVYEQYF.

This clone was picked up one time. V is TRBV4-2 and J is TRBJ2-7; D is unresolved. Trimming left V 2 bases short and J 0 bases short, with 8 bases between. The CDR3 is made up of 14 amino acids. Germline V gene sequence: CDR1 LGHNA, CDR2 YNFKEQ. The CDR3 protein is CASSQPSVSYEQYF. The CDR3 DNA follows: TGTGCCAGCAGCCAACCGTCGGTCTCCTACGAGCAGTACTTC.

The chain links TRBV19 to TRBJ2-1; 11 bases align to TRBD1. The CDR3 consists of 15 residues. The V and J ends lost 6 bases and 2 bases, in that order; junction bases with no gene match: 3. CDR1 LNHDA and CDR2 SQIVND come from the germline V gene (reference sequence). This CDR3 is CASSRDRGAYNEQFF. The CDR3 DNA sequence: TGTGCCAGTAGCAGGGACAGGGGGGCCTACAATGAGCAGTTCTTC.

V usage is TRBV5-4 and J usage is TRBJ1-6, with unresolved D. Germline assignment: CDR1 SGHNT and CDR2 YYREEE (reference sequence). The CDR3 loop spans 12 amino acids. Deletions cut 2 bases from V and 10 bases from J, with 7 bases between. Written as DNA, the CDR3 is TGTGCCAGCAGCTTCACAGAGTCACCCCTCCACTTT. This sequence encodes CASSFTESPLHF.

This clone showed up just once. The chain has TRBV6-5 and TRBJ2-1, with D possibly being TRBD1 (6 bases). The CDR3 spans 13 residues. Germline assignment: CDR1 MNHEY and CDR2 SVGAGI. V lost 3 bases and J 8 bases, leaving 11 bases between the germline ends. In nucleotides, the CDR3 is TGTGCCAGCAGTTATACAGGGTCGGATGAGCAGTTCTTC. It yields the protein CASSYTGSDEQFF.

The CDR3 nucleotides read TGTGCCAGCAGCCCATGGGGAAGGGGGAACACAGATACGCAGTATTTT. Protein product: CASSPWGRGNTDTQYF. V usage is TRBV14 and J usage is TRBJ2-3; possible D gene TRBD1, 6 bases. Trimming removed 4 bases from V and 2 bases from J, with 16 bases in between. The CDR3 runs 16 residues. Per germline, CDR1 SGHDN and CDR2 FVKESK.

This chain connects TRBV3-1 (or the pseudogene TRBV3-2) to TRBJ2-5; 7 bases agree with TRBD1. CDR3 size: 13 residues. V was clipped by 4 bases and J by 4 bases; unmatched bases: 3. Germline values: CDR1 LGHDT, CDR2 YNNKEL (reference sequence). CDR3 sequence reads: CASSPGTAETQYF. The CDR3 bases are TGTGCCAGCAGCCCCGGGACAGCAGAGACCCAGTACTTC.

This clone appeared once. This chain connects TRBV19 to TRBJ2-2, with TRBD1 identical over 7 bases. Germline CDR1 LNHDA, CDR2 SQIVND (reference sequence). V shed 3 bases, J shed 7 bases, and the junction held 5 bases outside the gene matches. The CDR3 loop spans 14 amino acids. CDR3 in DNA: TGTGCCAGTAGTATTGACAGGGCGGTCGGGGAGCTGTTTTTT. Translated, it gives CASSIDRAVGELFF.

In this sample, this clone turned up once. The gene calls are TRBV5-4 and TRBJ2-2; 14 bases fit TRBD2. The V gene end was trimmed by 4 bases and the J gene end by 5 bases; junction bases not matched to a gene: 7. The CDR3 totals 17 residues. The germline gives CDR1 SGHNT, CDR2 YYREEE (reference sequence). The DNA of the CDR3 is TGTGCCAGCAGCCAGACTAGCGGGAGGGCCGGTACCGGGGAGCTGTTTTTT. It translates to CASSQTSGRAGTGELFF. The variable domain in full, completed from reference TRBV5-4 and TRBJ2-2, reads ETGVTQSPTHLIKTRGQQVTLRCSSQSGHNTVSWYQQALGQGPQFIFQYYREEENGRGNFPPRFSGLQFPNYSSELNVNALELDDSALYLCASSQTSGRAGTGELFFGEGSRLTVL.

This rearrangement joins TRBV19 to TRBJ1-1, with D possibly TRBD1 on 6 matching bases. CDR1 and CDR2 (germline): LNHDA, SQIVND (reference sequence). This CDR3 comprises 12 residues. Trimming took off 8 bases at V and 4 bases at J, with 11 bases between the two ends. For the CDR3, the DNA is TGTGCCAGTCAGATAGGGGGCACTGAAGCTTTCTTT. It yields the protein CASQIGGTEAFF.

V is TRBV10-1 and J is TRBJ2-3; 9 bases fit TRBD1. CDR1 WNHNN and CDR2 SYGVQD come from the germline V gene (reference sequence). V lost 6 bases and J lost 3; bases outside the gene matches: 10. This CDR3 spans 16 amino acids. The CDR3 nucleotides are TGCGCCAGCAGCGATCCCGGGACAGGGCTAACAGATACGCAGTATTTT. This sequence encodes CASSDPGTGLTDTQYF.

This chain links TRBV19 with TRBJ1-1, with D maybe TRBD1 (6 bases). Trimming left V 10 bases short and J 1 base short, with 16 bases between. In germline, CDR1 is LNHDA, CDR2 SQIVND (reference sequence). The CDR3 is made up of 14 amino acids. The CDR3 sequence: CATSLGASNTEAFF. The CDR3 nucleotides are TGTGCCACCTCCCTGGGGGCCTCGAACACTGAAGCTTTCTTT.

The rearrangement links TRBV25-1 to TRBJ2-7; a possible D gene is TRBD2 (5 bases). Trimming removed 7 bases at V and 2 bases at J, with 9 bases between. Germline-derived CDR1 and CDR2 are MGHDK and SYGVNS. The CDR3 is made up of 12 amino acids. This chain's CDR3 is CASTGEAYEQYF. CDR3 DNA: TGTGCCAGCACCGGGGAAGCCTACGAGCAGTACTTC.

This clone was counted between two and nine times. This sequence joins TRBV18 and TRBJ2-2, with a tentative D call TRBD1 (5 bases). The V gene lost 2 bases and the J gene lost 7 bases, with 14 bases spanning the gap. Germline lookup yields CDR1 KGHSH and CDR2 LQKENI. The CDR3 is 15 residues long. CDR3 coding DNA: TGTGCCAGCTCACCAATCGCCCAGGGCGGCGGGGAGCTGTTTTTT. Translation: CASSPIAQGGGELFF.

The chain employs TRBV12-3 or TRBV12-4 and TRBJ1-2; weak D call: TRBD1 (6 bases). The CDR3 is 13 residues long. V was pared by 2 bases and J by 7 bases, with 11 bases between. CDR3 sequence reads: CASSLRGASGYTF. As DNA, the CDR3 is TGTGCCAGCAGTTTACGGGGGGCGAGTGGCTACACCTTC.

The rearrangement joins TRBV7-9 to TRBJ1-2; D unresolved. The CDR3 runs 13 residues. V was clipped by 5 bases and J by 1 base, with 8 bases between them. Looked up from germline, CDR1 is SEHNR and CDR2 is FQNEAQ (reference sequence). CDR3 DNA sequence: TGTGCCAGCAGCAGAGGTCTTAACTATGGCTACACCTTC. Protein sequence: CASSRGLNYGYTF.

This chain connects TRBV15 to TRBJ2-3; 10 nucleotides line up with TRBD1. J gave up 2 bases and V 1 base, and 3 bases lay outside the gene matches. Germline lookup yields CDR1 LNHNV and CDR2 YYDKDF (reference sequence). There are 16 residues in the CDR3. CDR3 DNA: TGTGCCACCAGCAGAGGACAGGGGGCTATCACAGATACGCAGTATTTT. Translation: CATSRGQGAITDTQYF.

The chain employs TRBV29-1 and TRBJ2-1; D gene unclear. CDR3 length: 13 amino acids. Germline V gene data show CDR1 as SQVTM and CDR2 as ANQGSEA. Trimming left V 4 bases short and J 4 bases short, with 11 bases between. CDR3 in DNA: TGCAGCGTTGCGGAGCCTTTATACAATGAGCAGTTCTTC. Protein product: CSVAEPLYNEQFF.

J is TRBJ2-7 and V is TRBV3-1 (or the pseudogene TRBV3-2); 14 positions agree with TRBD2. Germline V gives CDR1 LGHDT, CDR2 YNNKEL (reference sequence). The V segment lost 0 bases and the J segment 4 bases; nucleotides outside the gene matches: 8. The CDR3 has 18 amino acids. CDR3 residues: CASSQEAPGTSGSYEQYF. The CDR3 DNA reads TGTGCCAGCAGCCAAGAAGCCCCCGGGACTAGCGGGAGTTACGAGCAGTACTTC.

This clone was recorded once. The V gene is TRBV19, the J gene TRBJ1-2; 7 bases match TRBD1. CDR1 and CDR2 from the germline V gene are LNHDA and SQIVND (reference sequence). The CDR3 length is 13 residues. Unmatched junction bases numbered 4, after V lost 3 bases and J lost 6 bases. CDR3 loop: CASSMKGANGYTF. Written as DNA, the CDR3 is TGTGCCAGTAGTATGAAGGGGGCTAATGGCTACACCTTC. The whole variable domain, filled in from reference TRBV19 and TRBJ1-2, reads DGGITQSPKYLFRKEGQNVTLSCEQNLNHDAMYWYRQDPGQGLRLIYYSQIVNDFQKGDIAEGYSVSREKKESFPLTVTSAQKNPTAFYLCASSMKGANGYTFGSGTRLTVV.

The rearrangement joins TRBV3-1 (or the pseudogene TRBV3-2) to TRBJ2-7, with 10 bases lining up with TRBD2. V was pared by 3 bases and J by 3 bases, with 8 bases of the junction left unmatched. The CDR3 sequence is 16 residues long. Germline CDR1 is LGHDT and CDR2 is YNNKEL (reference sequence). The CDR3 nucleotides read TGTGCCAGCAGCCAGGGACTAGCGTCCCTACACTACGAGCAGTACTTC. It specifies CASSQGLASLHYEQYF.

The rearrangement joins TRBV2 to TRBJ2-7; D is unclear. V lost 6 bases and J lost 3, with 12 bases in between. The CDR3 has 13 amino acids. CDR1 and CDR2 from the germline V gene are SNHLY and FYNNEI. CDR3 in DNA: TGTGCCAGCAGCTACAGTGTGGACTACGAGCAGTACTTC. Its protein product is CASSYSVDYEQYF.